This TCR beta chain was sequenced during a study of cytotoxic CD8 clonotypes in ibrutinib-treated CLL. The wider study: Partial responders about 24, complete 2; around twelve progressed and roughly 15 stayed in remission by median roughly 68 months. Study conclusions and caveats: Patients had baseline clonality above age-matched healthy donors, and this clonality moved with circulating CD8+ T-cell counts. Under treatment, the uncommon public clonotypes either contracted or remained stable.

Note on this clone: Its antigen is undetermined.

Germline V gene sequence: CDR1 SEHNR, CDR2 FQNEAQ (reference sequence). The CDR3 has 15 amino acids. V was clipped by 0 bases and J by 2 bases, with 11 bases between them. TCRdb's copy holds only in-frame clones and misses some; the assay was immunoSEQ multiplex PCR. The sample has 35,000 to 40,000 clones, over 70% seen once. This material consisted of PBMCs, taken at disease progression, from a patient treated with ibrutinib. The TCR comes from a human donor with chronic lymphocytic leukemia. The J gene is TRBJ2-7, the V gene TRBV7-9; weak D call: TRBD1 (6 bases). The CDR3 bases are TGTGCCAGCAGCTTAGCAGGTGCAGGGGCCTACGAGCAGTACTTC. This sequence encodes CASSLAGAGAYEQYF.